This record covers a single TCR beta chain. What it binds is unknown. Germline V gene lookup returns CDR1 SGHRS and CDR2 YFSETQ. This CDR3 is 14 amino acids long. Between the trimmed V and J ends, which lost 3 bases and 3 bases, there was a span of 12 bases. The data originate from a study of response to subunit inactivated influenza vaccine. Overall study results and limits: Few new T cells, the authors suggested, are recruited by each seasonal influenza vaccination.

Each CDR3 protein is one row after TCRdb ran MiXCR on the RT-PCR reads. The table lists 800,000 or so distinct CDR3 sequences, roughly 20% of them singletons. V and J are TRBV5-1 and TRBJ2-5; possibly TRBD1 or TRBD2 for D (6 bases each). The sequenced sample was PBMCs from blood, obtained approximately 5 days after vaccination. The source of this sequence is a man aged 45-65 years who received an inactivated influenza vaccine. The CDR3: CASSSPGAEETQYF. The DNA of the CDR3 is TGCGCCAGCAGCTCCCCGGGGGCAGAAGAGACCCAGTACTTC.